This TCR beta chain emerged from a study of blood T cell repertoires in COVID-19. For the study at large: Italy, Spain and the United States were the sources of the convalescent and acute COVID-19 samples. PBMCs, B-cell-depleted T cells, or T cells were the source of the cDNA or gDNA that made up the material.

Only in-frame clones appear in the TCRdb table, and some are missing; sequencing was by immunoSEQ multiplex PCR. The repertoire has under 350,000 clones, roughly nine tenths of them found once; the top ten carry about 2.6%. The CDR3 has 15 residues. Trimming removed 5 bases from V and 0 bases from J, with 13 bases in between. Germline CDR1 and CDR2: SGDLS and YYNGEE. Sequencing was performed on PBMCs or T cells enriched from blood (not recorded which). This sequence was found in a woman under 30 who had recovered from COVID-19. The chain recombines TRBV9 with TRBJ2-3; D may be TRBD1 (5 bases). CDR3 region: CASSGTGSSTDTQYF. CDR3 sequence (DNA): TGTGCCAGCAGTGGAACAGGCTCTAGCACAGATACGCAGTATTTT.